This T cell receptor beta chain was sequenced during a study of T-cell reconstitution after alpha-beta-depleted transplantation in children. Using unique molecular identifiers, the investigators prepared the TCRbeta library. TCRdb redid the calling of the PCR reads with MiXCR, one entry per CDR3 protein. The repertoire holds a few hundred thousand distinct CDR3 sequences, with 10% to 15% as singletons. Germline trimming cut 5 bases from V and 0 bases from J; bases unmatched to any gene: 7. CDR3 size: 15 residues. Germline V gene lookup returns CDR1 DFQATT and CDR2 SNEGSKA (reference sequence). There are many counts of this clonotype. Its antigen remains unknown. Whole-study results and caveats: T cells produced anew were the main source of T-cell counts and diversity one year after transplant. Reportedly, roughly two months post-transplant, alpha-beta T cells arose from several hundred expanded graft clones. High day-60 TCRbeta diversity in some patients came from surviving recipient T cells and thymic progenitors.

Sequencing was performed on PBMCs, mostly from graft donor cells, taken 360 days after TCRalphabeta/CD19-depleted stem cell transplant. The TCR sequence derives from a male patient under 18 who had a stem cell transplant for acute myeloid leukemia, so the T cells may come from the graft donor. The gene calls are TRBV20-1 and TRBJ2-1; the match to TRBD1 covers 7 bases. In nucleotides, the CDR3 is TGCAGTGCTCCTCCAGGGGGTATCTCCTACAATGAGCAGTTCTTC. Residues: CSAPPGGISYNEQFF.